Described below is a single T cell receptor (beta chain) sequence and its context. No antigen is known for it. The data stem from a study of CD8+ T cells in alopecia areata. For the study at large: For the treated group, dosing was oral tofacitinib at 5 to 10 mg twice daily. People stayed on tofacitinib for 6 to 18 months, then stopped the drug for 6 months. Study-wide points: There was only one nonresponder, so it was unclear how baseline CD8+ expansion relates to response.

The sample's treatment: oral pan-JAK inhibitor, 5-10 mg twice daily. Researchers took lesional scalp punch biopsies and peripheral blood from people who were alopecia areata patients. RNA extraction was followed by reverse transcription into cDNA, which acted as the sequencing template. Clones were read by immunoSEQ multiplex PCR, and TCRdb kept only the in-frame ones, dropping some. Of a few hundred thousand clones listed, less than 75% are singletons. Trimming removed 4 bases from V and 1 base from J; junction bases left unmatched: 2. Per the germline V gene, CDR1 is MNHNS and CDR2 is SASEGT. The CDR3 is made up of 14 amino acids.

The sequencing used CD4+ T cells sorted from blood, collected at week 4, from a patient treated with tofacitinib. The V and J genes are TRBV6-1 and TRBJ1-1; 8 bases are shared with TRBD1. The TCR comes from a human donor with alopecia areata. As DNA, the CDR3 is TGTGCCAGCAGTGTCCAGGGGGCGAACACTGAAGCTTTCTTT. This gives the protein CASSVQGANTEAFF.